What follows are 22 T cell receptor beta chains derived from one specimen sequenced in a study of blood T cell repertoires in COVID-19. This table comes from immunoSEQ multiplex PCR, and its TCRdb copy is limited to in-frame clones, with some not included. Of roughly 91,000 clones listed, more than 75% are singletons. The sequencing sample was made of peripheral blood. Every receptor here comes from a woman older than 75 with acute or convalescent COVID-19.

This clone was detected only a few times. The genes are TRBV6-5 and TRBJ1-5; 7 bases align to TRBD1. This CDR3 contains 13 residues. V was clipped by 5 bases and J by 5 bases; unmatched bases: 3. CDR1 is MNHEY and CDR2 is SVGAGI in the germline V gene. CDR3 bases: TGTGCCAGCAGTAGAACAGGGGATCAGCCCCAGCATTTT. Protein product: CASSRTGDQPQHF.

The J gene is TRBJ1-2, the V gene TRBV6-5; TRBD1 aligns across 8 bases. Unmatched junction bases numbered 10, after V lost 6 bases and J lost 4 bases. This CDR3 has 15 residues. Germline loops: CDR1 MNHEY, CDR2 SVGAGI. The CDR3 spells CASRDRVAQGYGYTF. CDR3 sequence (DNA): TGTGCCAGCAGGGACAGGGTGGCCCAGGGCTATGGCTACACCTTC.

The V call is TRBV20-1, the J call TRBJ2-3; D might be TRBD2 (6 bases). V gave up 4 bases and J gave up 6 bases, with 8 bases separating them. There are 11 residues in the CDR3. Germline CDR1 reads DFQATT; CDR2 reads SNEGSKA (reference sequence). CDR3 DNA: TGCAGTGCTAACCGGGGGGATACGCAGTATTTT. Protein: CSANRGDTQYF.

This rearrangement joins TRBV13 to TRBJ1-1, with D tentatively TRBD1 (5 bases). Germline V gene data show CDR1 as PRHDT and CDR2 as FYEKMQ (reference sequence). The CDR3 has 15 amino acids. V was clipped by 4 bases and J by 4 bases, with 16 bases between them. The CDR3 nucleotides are TGTGCCAGCAGCTCTCCCAGGGCTTGGGGCACTGAAGCTTTCTTT. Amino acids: CASSSPRAWGTEAFF.

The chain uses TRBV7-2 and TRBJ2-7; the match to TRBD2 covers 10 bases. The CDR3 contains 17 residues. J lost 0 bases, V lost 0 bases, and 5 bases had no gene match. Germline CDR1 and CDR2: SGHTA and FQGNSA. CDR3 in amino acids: CASSLASGGSSSYEQYF. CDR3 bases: TGTGCCAGCAGCTTAGCTAGCGGGGGGTCGAGCTCCTACGAGCAGTACTTC.

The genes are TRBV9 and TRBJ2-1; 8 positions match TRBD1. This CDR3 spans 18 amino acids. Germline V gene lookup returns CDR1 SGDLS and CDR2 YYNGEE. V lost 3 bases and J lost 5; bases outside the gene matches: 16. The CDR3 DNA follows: TGTGCCAGCAGCGCCTGGATGAGGGTGGACAGGGCCGACAATGAGCAGTTCTTC. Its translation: CASSAWMRVDRADNEQFF.

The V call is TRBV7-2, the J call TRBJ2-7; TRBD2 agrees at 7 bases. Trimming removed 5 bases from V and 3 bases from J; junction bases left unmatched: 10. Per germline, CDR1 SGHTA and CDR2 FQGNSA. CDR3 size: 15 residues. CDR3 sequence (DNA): TGTGCCAGCAGCCTCCAGCGACTAGCTATCTACGAGCAGTACTTC. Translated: CASSLQRLAIYEQYF.

CDR3 sequence: CASSPSGGINTEAFF. The CDR3 DNA follows: TGCGCCAGCAGTCCTTCGGGAGGCATCAACACTGAAGCTTTCTTT. This chain uses TRBV10-1 with TRBJ1-1; unclear D gene. The CDR3 has 15 amino acids. Germline V gives CDR1 WNHNN, CDR2 SYGVQD (reference sequence). The V end was cut by 5 bases, the J end by 2 bases, with 15 bases between.

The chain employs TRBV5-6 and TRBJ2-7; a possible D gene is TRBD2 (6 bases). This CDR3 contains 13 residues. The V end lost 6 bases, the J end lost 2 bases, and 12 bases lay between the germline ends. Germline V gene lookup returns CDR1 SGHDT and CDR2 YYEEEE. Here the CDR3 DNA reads TGTGCCAGCACGGGAGTTACCACCTACGAGCAGTACTTC. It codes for CASTGVTTYEQYF.

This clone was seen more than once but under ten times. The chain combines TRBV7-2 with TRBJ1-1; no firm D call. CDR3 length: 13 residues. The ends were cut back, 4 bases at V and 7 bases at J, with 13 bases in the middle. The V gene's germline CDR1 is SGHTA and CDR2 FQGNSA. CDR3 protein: CASSSDRGIEAFF. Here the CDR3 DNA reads TGTGCCAGCAGCTCAGATCGGGGTATTGAAGCTTTCTTT.

As DNA, the CDR3 is TGCGCCAGCAGCTTGGGGGGCCGTGACAATGAGCAGTTCTTC. Translated: CASSLGGRDNEQFF. The chain carries TRBV5-1 and TRBJ2-1, with a possible D match to TRBD1 (5 bases). In germline, CDR1 is SGHRS, CDR2 YFSETQ. This CDR3 contains 14 residues. Trimming cost V 0 bases and J 5 bases, with 9 bases left between them.

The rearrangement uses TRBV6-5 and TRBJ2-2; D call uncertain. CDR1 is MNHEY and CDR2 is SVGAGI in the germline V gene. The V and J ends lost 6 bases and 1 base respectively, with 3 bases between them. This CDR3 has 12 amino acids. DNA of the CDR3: TGTGCCAGCAGGCGGAACACCGGGGAGCTGTTTTTT. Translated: CASRRNTGELFF.

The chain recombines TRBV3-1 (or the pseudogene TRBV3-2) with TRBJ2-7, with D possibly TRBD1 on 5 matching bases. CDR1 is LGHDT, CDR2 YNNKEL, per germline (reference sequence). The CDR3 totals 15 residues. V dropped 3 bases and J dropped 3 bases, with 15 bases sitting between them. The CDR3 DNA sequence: TGTGCCAGCAGCCACCAGGGATTTGGCGTCTACGAGCAGTACTTC. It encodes CASSHQGFGVYEQYF.

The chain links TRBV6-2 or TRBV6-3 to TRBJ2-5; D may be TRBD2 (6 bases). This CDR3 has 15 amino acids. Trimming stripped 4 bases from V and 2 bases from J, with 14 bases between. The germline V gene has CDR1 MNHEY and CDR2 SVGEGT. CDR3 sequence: CASSSPHSGQETQYF. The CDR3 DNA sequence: TGTGCCAGCAGTTCCCCTCATAGCGGACAAGAGACCCAGTACTTC.

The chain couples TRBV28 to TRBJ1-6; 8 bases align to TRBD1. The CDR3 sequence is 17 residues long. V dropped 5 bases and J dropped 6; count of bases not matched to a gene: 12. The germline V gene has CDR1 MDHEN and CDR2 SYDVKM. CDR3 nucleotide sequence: TGTGCCAGCAGTACCGGGTTGTGGGACAGGAGTAATTCACCCCTCCACTTT. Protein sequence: CASSTGLWDRSNSPLHF.

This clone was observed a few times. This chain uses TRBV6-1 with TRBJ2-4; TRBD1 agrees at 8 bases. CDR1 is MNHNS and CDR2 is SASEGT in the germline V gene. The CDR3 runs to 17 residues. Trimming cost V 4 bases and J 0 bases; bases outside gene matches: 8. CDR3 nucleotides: TGTGCCAGCAGTGGGCCCGGACAGGGACAAGCCAAAAACATTCAGTACTTC. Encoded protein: CASSGPGQGQAKNIQYF.

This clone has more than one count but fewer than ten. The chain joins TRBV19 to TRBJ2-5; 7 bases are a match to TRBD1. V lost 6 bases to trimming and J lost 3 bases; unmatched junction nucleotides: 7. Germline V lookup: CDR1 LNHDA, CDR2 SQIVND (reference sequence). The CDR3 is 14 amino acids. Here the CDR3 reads CASRLHGTEETQYF. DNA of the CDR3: TGTGCCAGTAGACTCCACGGGACAGAAGAGACCCAGTACTTC.

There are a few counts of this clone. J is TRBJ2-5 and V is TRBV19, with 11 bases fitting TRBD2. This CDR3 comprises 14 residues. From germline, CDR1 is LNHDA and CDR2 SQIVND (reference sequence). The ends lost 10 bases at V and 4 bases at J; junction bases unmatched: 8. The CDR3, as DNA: TGTGCCACAGGGCCTGGACTAGCGGGAGAGACCCAGTACTTC. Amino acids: CATGPGLAGETQYF. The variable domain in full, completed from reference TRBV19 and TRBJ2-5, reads DGGITQSPKYLFRKEGQNVTLSCEQNLNHDAMYWYRQDPGQGLRLIYYSQIVNDFQKGDIAEGYSVSREKKESFPLTVTSAQKNPTAFYLCATGPGLAGETQYFGPGTRLLVL.

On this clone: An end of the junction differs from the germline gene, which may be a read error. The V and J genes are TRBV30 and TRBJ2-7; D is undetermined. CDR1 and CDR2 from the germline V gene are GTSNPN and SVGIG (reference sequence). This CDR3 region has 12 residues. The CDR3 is CARRVRFYEQYF. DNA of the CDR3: TGTGCCCGGAGAGTCAGGTTCTACGAGCAGTACTTC.

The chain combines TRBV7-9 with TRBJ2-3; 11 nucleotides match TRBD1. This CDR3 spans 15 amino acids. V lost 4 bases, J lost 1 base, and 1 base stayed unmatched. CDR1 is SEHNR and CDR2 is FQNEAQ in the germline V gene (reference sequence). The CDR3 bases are TGTGCCAGCAGCTCGGGACAGGGGGGCACAGATACGCAGTATTTT. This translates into CASSSGQGGTDTQYF.

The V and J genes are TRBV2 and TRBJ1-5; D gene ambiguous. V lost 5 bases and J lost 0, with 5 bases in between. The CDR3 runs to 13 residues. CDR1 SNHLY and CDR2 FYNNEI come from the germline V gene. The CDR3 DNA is TGTGCCAGCAGTTTTAATAGCAATCAGCCCCAGCATTTT. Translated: CASSFNSNQPQHF.

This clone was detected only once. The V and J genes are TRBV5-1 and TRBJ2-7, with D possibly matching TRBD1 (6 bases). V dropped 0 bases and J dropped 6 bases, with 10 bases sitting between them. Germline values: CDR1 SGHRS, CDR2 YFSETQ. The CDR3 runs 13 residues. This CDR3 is CASSLGQVGEQYF. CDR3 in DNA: TGCGCCAGCAGCTTGGGACAGGTAGGCGAGCAGTACTTC.